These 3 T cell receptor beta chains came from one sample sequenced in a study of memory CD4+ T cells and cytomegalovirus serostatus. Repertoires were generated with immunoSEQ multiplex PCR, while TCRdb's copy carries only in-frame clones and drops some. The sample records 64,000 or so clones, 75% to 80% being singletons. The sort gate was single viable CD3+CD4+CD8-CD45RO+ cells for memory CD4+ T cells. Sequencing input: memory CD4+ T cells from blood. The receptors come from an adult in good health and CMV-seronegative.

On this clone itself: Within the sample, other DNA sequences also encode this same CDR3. CDR3 in DNA: TGCGCCAGCAGCTTGTCCAGGAACACTGAAGCTTTCTTT. Translated: CASSLSRNTEAFF. The J gene is TRBJ1-1, the V gene TRBV5-1; D uncertain. V dropped 1 base and J dropped 1 base, with 5 bases sitting between them. The CDR3 is 13 residues long. Germline lookup yields CDR1 SGHRS and CDR2 YFSETQ.

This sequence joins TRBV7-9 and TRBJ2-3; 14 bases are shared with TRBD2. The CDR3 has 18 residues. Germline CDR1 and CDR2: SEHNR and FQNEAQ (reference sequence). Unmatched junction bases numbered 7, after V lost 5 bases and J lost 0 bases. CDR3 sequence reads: CASSTGLAGGFSTDTQYF. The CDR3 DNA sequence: TGTGCCAGCAGCACAGGACTAGCGGGGGGCTTTAGCACAGATACGCAGTATTTT. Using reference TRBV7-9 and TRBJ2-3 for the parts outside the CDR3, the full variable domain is DTGVSQNPRHKITKRGQNVTFRCDPISEHNRLYWYRQTLGQGPEFLTYFQNEAQLEKSRLLSDRFSAERPKGSFSTLEIQRTEQGDSAMYLCASSTGLAGGFSTDTQYFGPGTRLTVL.

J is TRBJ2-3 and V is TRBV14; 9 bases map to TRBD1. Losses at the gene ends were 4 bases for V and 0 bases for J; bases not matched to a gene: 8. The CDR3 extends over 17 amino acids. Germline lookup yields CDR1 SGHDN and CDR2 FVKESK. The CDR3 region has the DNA TGTGCCAGCAGCCCTTGGACAGGGGAATCTAGCACAGATACGCAGTATTTT. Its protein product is CASSPWTGESSTDTQYF.